Many counts were recorded for the clone carrying this T cell receptor (beta chain). The target antigen is unknown. The CDR3 loop spans 16 amino acids. V lost 0 bases and J 2 bases, leaving 15 bases between the germline ends. Germline CDR1 is SGHRS and CDR2 is YFSETQ. Naive CD8 T cells underwent sorting with the CD8+CD4-CCR7+CD45RA+ definition. TCRdb called the PCR reads again in MiXCR, with one record for every CDR3 protein. Of 550,000 to 750,000 distinct CDR3 sequences listed, about 20% are singletons. This sample was taken from a study of molecular identifiers for immune sequencing clone quantification. Broader study findings: It was shown that clones above 20 RNA copies held over 99% of effector molecules, but under 1% in naive cells. Even with some 990,000 naive cells present, spiked Jurkat TCR RNA from one cell was reportedly detectable.

The rearrangement uses TRBV5-1 and TRBJ2-7, with a tentative D call TRBD1 (6 bases). Sample: naive CD8+ T cells from blood, with Jurkat cell RNA spiked in. This sample's subset: FACS-sorted CD8+CD4-CCR7+CD45RA+ naive T cells. This receptor was taken from a human donor in good health. Some libraries in this study had Jurkat cell RNA spiked in. The CDR3 DNA sequence: TGCGCCAGCAGCTTGGAAGGGGGAACTCAGACCTACGAGCAGTACTTC. Protein sequence: CASSLEGGTQTYEQYF. Full variable domain (outside the CDR3, taken from reference TRBV5-1 and TRBJ2-7): KAGVTQTPRYLIKTRGQQVTLSCSPISGHRSVSWYQQTPGQGLQFLFEYFSETQRNKGNFPGRFSGRQFSNSRSEMNVSTLELGDSALYLCASSLEGGTQTYEQYFGPGTRLTVT.